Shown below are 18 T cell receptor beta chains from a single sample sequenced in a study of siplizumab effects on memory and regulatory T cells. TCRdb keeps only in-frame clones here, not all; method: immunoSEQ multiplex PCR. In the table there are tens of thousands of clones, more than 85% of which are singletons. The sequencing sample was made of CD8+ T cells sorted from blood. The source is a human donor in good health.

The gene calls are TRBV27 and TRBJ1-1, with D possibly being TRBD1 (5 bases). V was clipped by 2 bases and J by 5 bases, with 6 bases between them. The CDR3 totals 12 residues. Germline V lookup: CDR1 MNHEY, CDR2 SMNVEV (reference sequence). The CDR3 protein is CASSLGATEAFF. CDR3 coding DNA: TGTGCCAGCAGTTTAGGGGCTACTGAAGCTTTCTTT.

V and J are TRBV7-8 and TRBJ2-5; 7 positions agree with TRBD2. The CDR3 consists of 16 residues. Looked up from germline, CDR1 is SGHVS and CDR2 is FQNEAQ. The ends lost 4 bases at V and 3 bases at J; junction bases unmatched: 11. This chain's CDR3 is CASSYTPGEGEETQYF. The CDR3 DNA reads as TGTGCCAGCAGCTATACCCCGGGGGAGGGCGAAGAGACCCAGTACTTC.

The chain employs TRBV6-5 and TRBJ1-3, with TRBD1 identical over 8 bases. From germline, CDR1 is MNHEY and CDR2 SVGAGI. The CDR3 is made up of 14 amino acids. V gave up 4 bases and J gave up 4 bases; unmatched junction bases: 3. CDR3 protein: CASSSTGVGNTIYF. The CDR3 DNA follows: TGTGCCAGCAGTTCGACAGGGGTCGGAAACACCATATATTTT.

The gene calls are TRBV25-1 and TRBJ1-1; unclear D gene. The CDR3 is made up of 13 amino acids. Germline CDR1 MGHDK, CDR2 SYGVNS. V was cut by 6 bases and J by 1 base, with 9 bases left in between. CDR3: CASRNLGNTEAFF. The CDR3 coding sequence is TGTGCCAGCAGGAATCTTGGGAACACTGAAGCTTTCTTT.

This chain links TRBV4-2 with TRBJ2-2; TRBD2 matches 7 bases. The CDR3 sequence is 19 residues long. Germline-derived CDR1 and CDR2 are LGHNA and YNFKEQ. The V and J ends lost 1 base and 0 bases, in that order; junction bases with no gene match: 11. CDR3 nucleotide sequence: TGTGCCAGCAGCCAAGGAGTTTTGCGGGAGTACGCGAACACCGGGGAGCTGTTTTTT. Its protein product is CASSQGVLREYANTGELFF.

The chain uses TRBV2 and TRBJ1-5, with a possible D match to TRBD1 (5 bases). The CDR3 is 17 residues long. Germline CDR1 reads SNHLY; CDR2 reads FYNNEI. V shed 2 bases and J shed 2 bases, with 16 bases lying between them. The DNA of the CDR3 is TGTGCCAGCAGTGAAAGTCGTTGGGACCAAGGCAATCAGCCCCAGCATTTT. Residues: CASSESRWDQGNQPQHF.

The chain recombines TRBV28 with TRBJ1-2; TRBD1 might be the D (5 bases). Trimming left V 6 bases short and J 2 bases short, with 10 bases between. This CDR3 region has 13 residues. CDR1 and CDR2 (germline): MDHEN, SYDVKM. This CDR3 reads CASSPTANYGYTF. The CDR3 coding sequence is TGTGCCAGCAGCCCGACAGCAAACTATGGCTACACCTTC.

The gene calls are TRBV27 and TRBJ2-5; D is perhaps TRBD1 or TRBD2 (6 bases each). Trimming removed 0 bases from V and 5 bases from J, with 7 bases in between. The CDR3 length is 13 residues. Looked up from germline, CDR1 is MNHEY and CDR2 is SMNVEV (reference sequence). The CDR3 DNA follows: TGTGCCAGCAGTTTATCAGGGGGGGAGACCCAGTACTTC. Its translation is CASSLSGGETQYF.

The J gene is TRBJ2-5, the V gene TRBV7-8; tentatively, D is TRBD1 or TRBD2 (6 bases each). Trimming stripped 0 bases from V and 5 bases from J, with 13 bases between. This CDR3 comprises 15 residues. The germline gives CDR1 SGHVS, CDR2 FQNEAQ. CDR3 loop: CASSLASGGPETQYF. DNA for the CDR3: TGTGCCAGCAGCTTAGCGAGTGGGGGGCCGGAGACCCAGTACTTC.

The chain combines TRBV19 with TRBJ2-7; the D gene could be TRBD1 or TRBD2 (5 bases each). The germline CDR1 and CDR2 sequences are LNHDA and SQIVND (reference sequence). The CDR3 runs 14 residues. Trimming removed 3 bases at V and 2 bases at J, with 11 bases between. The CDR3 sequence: CASSMSGLTYEQYF. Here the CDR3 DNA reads TGTGCCAGTAGTATGTCGGGGCTCACCTACGAGCAGTACTTC. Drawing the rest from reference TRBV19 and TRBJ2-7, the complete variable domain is DGGITQSPKYLFRKEGQNVTLSCEQNLNHDAMYWYRQDPGQGLRLIYYSQIVNDFQKGDIAEGYSVSREKKESFPLTVTSAQKNPTAFYLCASSMSGLTYEQYFGPGTRLTVT.

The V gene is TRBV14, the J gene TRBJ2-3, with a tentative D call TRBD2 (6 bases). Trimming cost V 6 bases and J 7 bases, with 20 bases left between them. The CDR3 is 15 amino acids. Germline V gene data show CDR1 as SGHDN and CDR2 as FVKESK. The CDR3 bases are TGTGCCAGCAGTCCCGACGGCGGGAAGGTCAATACGCAGTATTTT. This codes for CASSPDGGKVNTQYF. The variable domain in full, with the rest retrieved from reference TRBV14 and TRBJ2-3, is EAGVTQFPSHSVIEKGQTVTLRCDPISGHDNLYWYRRVMGKEIKFLLHFVKESKQDESGMPNNRFLAERTGGTYSTLKVQPAELEDSGVYFCASSPDGGKVNTQYFGPGTRLTVL.

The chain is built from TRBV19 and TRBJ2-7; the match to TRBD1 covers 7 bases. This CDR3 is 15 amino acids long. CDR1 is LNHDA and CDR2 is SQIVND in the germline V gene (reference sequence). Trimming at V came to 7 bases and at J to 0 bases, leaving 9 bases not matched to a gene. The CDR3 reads CASTGPTGNSYEQYF. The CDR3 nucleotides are TGTGCCAGTACCGGTCCGACAGGGAACTCCTACGAGCAGTACTTC.

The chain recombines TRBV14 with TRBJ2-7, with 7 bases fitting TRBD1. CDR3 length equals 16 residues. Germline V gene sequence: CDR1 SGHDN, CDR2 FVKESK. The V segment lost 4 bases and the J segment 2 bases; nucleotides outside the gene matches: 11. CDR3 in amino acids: CASSLLGQSLPYEQYF. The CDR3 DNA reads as TGTGCCAGCAGCCTTCTGGGACAGTCCTTACCCTACGAGCAGTACTTC.

DNA for the CDR3: TGTGCCAGTGGAGGTGTTAGCGGGACCTACAATGAGCAGTTCTTC. Its translation is CASGGVSGTYNEQFF. The V call is TRBV2, the J call TRBJ2-1; TRBD2 aligns across 8 bases. Losses at the gene ends were 9 bases for V and 2 bases for J; bases not matched to a gene: 9. This CDR3 is built from 15 residues. The germline V gene has CDR1 SNHLY and CDR2 FYNNEI. The complete variable domain, with remaining parts taken from reference TRBV2 and TRBJ2-1, reads EPEVTQTPSHQVTQMGQEVILRCVPISNHLYFYWYRQILGQKVEFLVSFYNNEISEKSEIFDDQFSVERPDGSNFTLKIRSTKLEDSAMYFCASGGVSGTYNEQFFGPGTRLTVL.

CDR3 residues: CASSLAPTRTQYF. CDR3 nucleotide sequence: TGTGCCAGCAGCTTAGCCCCGACCCGTACGCAGTATTTT. V usage is TRBV7-8 and J usage is TRBJ2-3; D ambiguous. Germline loops: CDR1 SGHVS, CDR2 FQNEAQ. Trimming shortened V by 0 bases and J by 8 bases, and 9 bases separated the two germline ends. This CDR3 region has 13 residues.

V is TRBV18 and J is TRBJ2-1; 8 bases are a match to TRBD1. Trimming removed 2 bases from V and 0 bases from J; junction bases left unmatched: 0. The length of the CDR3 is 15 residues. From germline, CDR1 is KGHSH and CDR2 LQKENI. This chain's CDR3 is CASSPTGGSYNEQFF. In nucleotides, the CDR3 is TGTGCCAGCTCACCAACAGGGGGCTCCTACAATGAGCAGTTCTTC.

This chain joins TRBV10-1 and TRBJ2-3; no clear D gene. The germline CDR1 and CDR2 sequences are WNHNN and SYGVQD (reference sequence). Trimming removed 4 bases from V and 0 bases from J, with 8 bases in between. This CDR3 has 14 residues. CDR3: CASSAEASTDTQYF. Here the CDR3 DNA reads TGCGCCAGCAGTGCCGAGGCCAGCACAGATACGCAGTATTTT.

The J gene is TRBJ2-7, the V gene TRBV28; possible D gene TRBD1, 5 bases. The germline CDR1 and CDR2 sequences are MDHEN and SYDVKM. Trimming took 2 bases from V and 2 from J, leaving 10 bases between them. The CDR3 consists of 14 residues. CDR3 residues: CASSLLRTPYEQYF. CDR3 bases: TGTGCCAGCAGTTTACTCCGGACACCCTACGAGCAGTACTTC.